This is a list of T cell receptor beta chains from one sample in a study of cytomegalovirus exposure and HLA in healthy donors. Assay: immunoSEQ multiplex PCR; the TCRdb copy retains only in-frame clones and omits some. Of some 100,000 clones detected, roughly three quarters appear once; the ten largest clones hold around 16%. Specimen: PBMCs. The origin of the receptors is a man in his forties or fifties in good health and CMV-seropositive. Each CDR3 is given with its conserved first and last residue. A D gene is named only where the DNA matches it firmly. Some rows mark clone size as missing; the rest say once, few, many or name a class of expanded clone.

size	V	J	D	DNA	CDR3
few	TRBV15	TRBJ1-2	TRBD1	TGTGCCACCAGCCGGGCGGGACAGTTTTATGGCTACACCTTC	CATSRAGQFYGYTF
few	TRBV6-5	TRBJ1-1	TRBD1	TGTGCCAGCATCAAGGGACAGGACCGGAACACTGAAGCTTTCTTT	CASIKGQDRNTEAFF
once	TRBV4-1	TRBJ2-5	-	TGCGCCAGCAGCCCACAGGACAGCAAAGAGACCCAGTACTTC	CASSPQDSKETQYF
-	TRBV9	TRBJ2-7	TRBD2	TGTGCCAGCAGCGTTGGGGGGGTCTCTTACGAGCAGTACTTC	CASSVGGVSYEQYF
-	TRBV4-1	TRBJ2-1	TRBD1	TGCGCCAGCAGCCAAGATGGAAAGGGGGCATACTACAATGAGCAGTTCTTC	CASSQDGKGAYYNEQFF
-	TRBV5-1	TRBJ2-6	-	TGCGCCAGCAGCACAGTTGACAGTTCTGGGGCCAACGTCCTGACTTTC	CASSTVDSSGANVLTF
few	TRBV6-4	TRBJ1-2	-	TGTGCCAGCACCGAGAACCCGGGACTAGGGTTTAATTATGGCTACACCTTC	CASTENPGLGFNYGYTF
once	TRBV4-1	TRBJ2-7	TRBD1	TGCGCCAGCAGCCAAGTTGTAACAGGGGCGACTTCCTACGAGCAGTACTTC	CASSQVVTGATSYEQYF
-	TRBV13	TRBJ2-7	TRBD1	TGTGCCAGCAGCCGACAGGGGATTTTCTACGAGCAGTACTTC	CASSRQGIFYEQYF
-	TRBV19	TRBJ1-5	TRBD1	TGTGCCAGTAGTATAGTGGCAGGGGGACAGCCCCAGCATTTT	CASSIVAGGQPQHF
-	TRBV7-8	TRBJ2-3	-	TGTGCCAGCAGCTTAAGGAACAGGGCCATACTAACTAGCACAGATACGCAGTATTTT	CASSLRNRAILTSTDTQYF
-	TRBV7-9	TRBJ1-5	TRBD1	TGTGCCAGCAGCTCGGAATGGGACAGAAAAAATCAGCCCCAGCATTTT	CASSSEWDRKNQPQHF
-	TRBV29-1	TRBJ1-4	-	TGCAGCGTTCAGGGAGGGGAGGAAAAACTGTTTTTT	CSVQGGEEKLFF
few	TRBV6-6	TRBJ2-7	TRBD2	TGTGCCAGCACAGTAGCGGGAGGGACCTACGAGCAGTACTTC	CASTVAGGTYEQYF
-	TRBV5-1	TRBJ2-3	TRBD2	TGCGCCAGCAGCTTGGGGAGACTAGCGGGTCTAACAGATACGCAGTATTTT	CASSLGRLAGLTDTQYF
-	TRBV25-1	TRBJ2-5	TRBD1	TGTGCCAGCAGAAAACAGGGGATGGAGACCCAGTACTTC	CASRKQGMETQYF
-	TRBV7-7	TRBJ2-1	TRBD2	TGTGCTAGCAGCACTAGCGGTTACAATGAGCAGTTCTTC	CASSTSGYNEQFF
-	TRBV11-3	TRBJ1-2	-	TGTGCCAGCAGCTCCATACAGGGCTATGGCTACACCTTC	CASSSIQGYGYTF
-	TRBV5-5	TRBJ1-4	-	TGTGCCAGCAGCCTCGGGGGGGCCGAAAAACTGTTTTTT	CASSLGGAEKLFF
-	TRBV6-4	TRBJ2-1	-	TGTGCCAGCAGAGTTTCGGGGATAAGCAATGAGCAGTTCTTC	CASRVSGISNEQFF
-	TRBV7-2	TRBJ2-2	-	TGTGCCAGCAGTACGACTACCTCGAACACCGGGGAGCTGTTTTTT	CASSTTTSNTGELFF
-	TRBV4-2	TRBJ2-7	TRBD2	TGTGCCAGCAGCCAAGTTGCGGGGGGGTTCTACGAGCAGTACTTC	CASSQVAGGFYEQYF
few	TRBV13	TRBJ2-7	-	TGTGCCAGCAGCTTACCCCGAGCGAGGAACGAGCAGTACTTC	CASSLPRARNEQYF
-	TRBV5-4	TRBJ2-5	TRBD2	TGTGCCAGCAGCTCGGGGGGACTAGCGGGGGGGTTCCAAGAGACCCAGTACTTC	CASSSGGLAGGFQETQYF
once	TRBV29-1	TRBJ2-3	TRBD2	TGCAGCGTTGACTTCCCGACTAGCGGGAGAGGAGATACGCAGTATTTT	CSVDFPTSGRGDTQYF
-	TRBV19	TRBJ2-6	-	TGTGCCAGCTGTAGGGCCAACGTCCTGACTTTC	CASCRANVLTF
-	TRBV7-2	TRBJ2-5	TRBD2	TGTGCCAGCAGCTTTCAGCGGGGCGGAGAGACCCAGTACTTC	CASSFQRGGETQYF
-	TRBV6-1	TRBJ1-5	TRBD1	TGTGCCAGCAGTCAAGAAGACAGGGGCGCCCAGCCCCAGCATTTT	CASSQEDRGAQPQHF
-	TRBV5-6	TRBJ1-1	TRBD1	TGTGCCAGCAACAGGGGGAACACTGAAGCTTTCTTT	CASNRGNTEAFF
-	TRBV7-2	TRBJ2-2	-	TGTGCCAGCAGCTTACAGGGTCTTACCGGGGAGCTGTTTTTT	CASSLQGLTGELFF
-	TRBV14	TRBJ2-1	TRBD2	TGTGCCAGCAGCCCGACTAGCGGGAGATACAATGAGCAGTTCTTC	CASSPTSGRYNEQFF
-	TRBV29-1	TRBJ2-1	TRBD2	TGCAGCGATAAAGGGGCTAGCGGACACTACAATGAGCAGTTCTTC	CSDKGASGHYNEQFF
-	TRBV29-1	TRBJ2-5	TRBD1	TGCAGCGGAAGGGGGCTTGGGACCCAGTACTTC	CSGRGLGTQYF
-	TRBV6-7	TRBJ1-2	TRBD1	TGTGCCAGCAGGTATGGACAGGGGCCTAACTATGGCTACACCTTC	CASRYGQGPNYGYTF
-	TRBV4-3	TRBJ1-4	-	TGCGCCAGCAGCCAACAACATGCCAATGAAAAACTGTTTTTT	CASSQQHANEKLFF
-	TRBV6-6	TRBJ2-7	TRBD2	TGTGCCAGCAGTTCCCCGGGGGGGGGCAAAACTGGGGAGCAGTACTTC	CASSSPGGGKTGEQYF
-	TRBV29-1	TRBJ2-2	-	TGCAGCGTTGTGGCCCCGAACACCGGGGAGCTGTTTTTT	CSVVAPNTGELFF
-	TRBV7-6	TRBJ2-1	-	TGTGCCAGCAGCCAAACGGACGGGGGGCAGTTCTTC	CASSQTDGGQFF
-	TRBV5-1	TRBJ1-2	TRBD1	TGCGCCAGCAGCCCCGCTGGGACAGACTTCTATGGCTACACCTTC	CASSPAGTDFYGYTF
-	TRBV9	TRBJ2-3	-	TGTGCCAGCAGCGTAGGAGTGGGCACAGATACGCAGTATTTT	CASSVGVGTDTQYF
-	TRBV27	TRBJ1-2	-	TGTGCCAGCAGTTTAGGAGCTAACTATGGCTACACCTTC	CASSLGANYGYTF
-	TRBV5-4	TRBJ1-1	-	TGTGCCAGCAGCTTGGATCCAGGGGCCACTGAAGCTTTCTTT	CASSLDPGATEAFF
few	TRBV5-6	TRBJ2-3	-	TGTGCCAGCAGCCCACAACTAGCAAGTCCACAGTATTTT	CASSPQLASPQYF
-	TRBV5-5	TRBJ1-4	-	TGTGCCAGCAGCTTGCGGGTCTTTGAAAAACTGTTTTTT	CASSLRVFEKLFF
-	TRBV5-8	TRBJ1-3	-	TGTGCCAGCAGCGCCCGCCGGGTCTCTGGAAACACCATATATTTT	CASSARRVSGNTIYF
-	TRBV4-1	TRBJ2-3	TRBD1	TGCGCCAGCAGCCACGAAAAGAGGAGGGACAGGAGGGAGGATACGCAGTATTTT	CASSHEKRRDRREDTQYF
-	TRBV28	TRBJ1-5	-	TGTGCCAGCAGTTTTTCTGGGGGGTACAATCAGCCCCAGCATTTT	CASSFSGGYNQPQHF
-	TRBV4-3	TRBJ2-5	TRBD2	TGCGCCAGCAGTGCTTATAGCGGGGGGCCTCAAGAGACCCAGTACTTC	CASSAYSGGPQETQYF
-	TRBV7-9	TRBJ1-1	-	TGTGCCAGCAGCTTACTACGGAACACTGAAGCTTTCTTT	CASSLLRNTEAFF
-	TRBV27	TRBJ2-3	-	TGTGCCAGCAGTTTCATCCGACAGGTTGGAGATACGCAGTATTTT	CASSFIRQVGDTQYF
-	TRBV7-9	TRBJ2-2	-	TGTGCCAGCCCCCGGAACACCGGGGAGCTGTTTTTT	CASPRNTGELFF
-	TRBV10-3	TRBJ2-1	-	TGTGCCATCAGTCCTATATCCGGTGAGCAGTTCTTC	CAISPISGEQFF
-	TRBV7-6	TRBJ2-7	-	TGTGCCAGCAGCTTGGGGGGTCCCAACGAGCAGTACTTC	CASSLGGPNEQYF
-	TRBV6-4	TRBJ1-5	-	TGTGCCAGCTTCTCCAAGCGGAATAGCAATCAGCCCCAGCATTTT	CASFSKRNSNQPQHF
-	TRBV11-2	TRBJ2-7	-	TGTGCCAGCAGCTTTGTAGCGGCCAAAAGATACGAGCAGTACTTC	CASSFVAAKRYEQYF